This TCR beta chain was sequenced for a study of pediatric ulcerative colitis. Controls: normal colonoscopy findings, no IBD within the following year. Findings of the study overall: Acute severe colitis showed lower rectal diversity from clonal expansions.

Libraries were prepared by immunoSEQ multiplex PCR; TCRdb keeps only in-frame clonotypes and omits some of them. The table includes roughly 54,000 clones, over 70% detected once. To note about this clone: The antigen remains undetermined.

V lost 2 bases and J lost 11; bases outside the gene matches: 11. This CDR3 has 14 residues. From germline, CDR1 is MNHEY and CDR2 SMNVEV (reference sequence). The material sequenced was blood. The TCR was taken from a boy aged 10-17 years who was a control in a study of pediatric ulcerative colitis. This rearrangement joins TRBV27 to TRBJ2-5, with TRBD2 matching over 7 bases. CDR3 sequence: CASSLGQGMREQYF. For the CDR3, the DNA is TGTGCCAGCAGTTTAGGGCAGGGTATGCGGGAGCAGTACTTC.